This record concerns one T cell receptor beta chain sequence. Its target is unknown. Every sample gave at least 5.5 micrograms of total RNA when it was extracted. This specimen comes from a study of blood T cells in healthy people across ages. The authors ran a second PCR of about 6 to 12 cycles using a sample-barcoded 5' primer and a J-beta primer mix. From the 5' RACE reads, TCRdb called clonotypes with MiXCR, one entry per CDR3 protein. The sample shows more than 1,400,000 distinct CDR3 sequences, 40% to 50% of them seen only once. V lost 5 bases, J lost 3 bases, and 9 bases stayed unmatched. CDR3 length equals 16 residues. In germline, CDR1 is SGHTA, CDR2 FQGNSA. Notes on the study in general: Those diversity estimates obtained from one million T cells were thought to be underestimates.

This TCR came from a woman between 18 and 29 years old in good health. The gene calls are TRBV7-2 and TRBJ2-7, with 11 bases that match TRBD1. The specimen sequenced was blood. The CDR3 DNA is TGTGCCAGCAGCCACGGGGGGACAGGGGGACTCTACGAGCAGTACTTC. Residues: CASSHGGTGGLYEQYF.